This TCR beta chain was sequenced during a study of T cell responses to AZD1222 COVID-19 vaccine. This clone was counted a single time. Its antigen is unknown. Study results and limitations: White British ancestry dominated among donors, who included more females, and clonal diversity was possibly underestimated. CD4 TCRs linked to vaccination spanned spike, dominating at 160-218 and 743-854. In all cases, repertoires were sampled only after the peak T cell response. Unmutated variant regions reportedly attract nearly half of all spike-specific TCRs.

Germline-derived CDR1 and CDR2 are SEHNR and FQNEAQ (reference sequence). The ends were cut back, 6 bases at V and 11 bases at J, with 14 bases in the middle. This CDR3 spans 13 amino acids. TCRdb keeps only in-frame clones here, not all; method: immunoSEQ multiplex PCR. Among 100,000 to 150,000 clones listed, approximately 84% were seen once. The chain joins TRBV7-9 to TRBJ1-6; D perhaps matches TRBD1 (5 bases). This receptor was obtained from an adult in good health. The source was peripheral blood, collected on day 0 of AZD1222 vaccination. The CDR3, as DNA: TGTGCCAGCAGTTTGGACGGGGCGACACCCCTCCACTTT. Translated, it gives CASSLDGATPLHF.